The next 11 T cell receptor beta chains were all read from a single sample in a study of OX40 agonist ivuxolimab in advanced cancers. The protocol was immunoSEQ multiplex PCR, while the TCRdb copy is restricted to in-frame clones and leaves out a portion. The repertoire holds some 80,000 clones, roughly four fifths seen once, with 20% to 25% in the top ten. The sequencing used CD4+ or CD8+ T cells sorted from blood, collected in a trial of the OX40 agonist ivuxolimab. The receptor set was obtained from an adult with an advanced solid tumor such as melanoma, head and neck, liver or kidney cancer.

The chain employs TRBV6-1 and TRBJ2-6, with a tentative D call TRBD1 (6 bases). The CDR3 is 15 residues long. The V end lost 2 bases, the J end lost 4 bases, and 9 bases lay between the germline ends. From germline, CDR1 is MNHNS and CDR2 SASEGT. For the CDR3, the DNA is TGTGCCAGCAGTGAATGGGGGCTGGGGGCCAACGTCCTGACTTTC. This sequence encodes CASSEWGLGANVLTF.

This chain connects TRBV15 to TRBJ2-1; 10 bases line up with TRBD1. The V and J ends lost 4 bases and 7 bases, in that order; junction bases with no gene match: 7. The CDR3 extends over 15 amino acids. Germline V lookup: CDR1 LNHNV, CDR2 YYDKDF (reference sequence). CDR3 DNA: TGTGCCACCAGCACCGCGACAGGGGGCTGGAATGAGCAGTTCTTC. It translates to CATSTATGGWNEQFF.

This CDR3 is CASSLSDRGSNTEAFF. The CDR3 DNA reads as TGTGCCAGCAGCTTATCCGACAGGGGCTCGAACACTGAAGCTTTCTTT. This chain uses TRBV7-8 with TRBJ1-1; TRBD1 aligns across 8 bases. This CDR3 contains 16 residues. Germline assignment: CDR1 SGHVS and CDR2 FQNEAQ. Germline trimming cut 2 bases from V and 1 base from J; bases unmatched to any gene: 6.

The V gene is TRBV6-1, the J gene TRBJ1-2; D is uncertain. The CDR3 has 12 amino acids. The V gene's germline CDR1 is MNHNS and CDR2 SASEGT. Trimming removed 5 bases at V and 4 bases at J, with 8 bases between. CDR3 nucleotides: TGTGCCAGCAGTTTGCCCCCCTATGGCTACACCTTC. Translated, it gives CASSLPPYGYTF.

The chain uses TRBV11-2 and TRBJ2-2; 10 bases align to TRBD2. The CDR3 is 16 amino acids. Germline CDR1 is SGHAT and CDR2 is FQNNGV. J gave up 4 bases and V 3 bases, and 5 bases lay outside the gene matches. The CDR3 DNA is TGTGCCAGCAGCTTCCCTAGCGGGAGAGGCACCGGGGAGCTGTTTTTT. Translating gives CASSFPSGRGTGELFF.

The rearrangement links TRBV28 to TRBJ1-6; D is perhaps TRBD1 (5 bases). Trimming removed 2 bases at V and 7 bases at J, with 12 bases between. Looked up from germline, CDR1 is MDHEN and CDR2 is SYDVKM. CDR3 length equals 15 residues. The chain's CDR3 is CASSLVGGRNSPLHF. The CDR3 bases are TGTGCCAGCAGTTTAGTCGGGGGTCGGAATTCACCCCTCCACTTT.

Details on this clone: The sample holds other DNA sequences that translate to the same CDR3. The chain employs TRBV30 and TRBJ2-2; no clear D. The CDR3 runs 13 residues. The V end was cut by 0 bases, the J end by 6 bases, with 8 bases between. Germline V gene lookup returns CDR1 GTSNPN and CDR2 SVGIG (reference sequence). CDR3 sequence (DNA): TGTGCCTGGAGTGTAATCCGGGCCGGGGAGCTGTTTTTT. The encoded protein is CAWSVIRAGELFF.

This chain links TRBV5-6 with TRBJ1-2, with 7 positions matching TRBD1. The CDR3 has 15 residues. The trim removed 2 bases at V and 4 bases at J, leaving 8 bases unmatched. The germline CDR1 and CDR2 sequences are SGHDT and YYEEEE. For the CDR3, the DNA is TGTGCCAGCAGCTTAAGGACAGGATTTGGCTATGGCTACACCTTC. Amino acids: CASSLRTGFGYGYTF.

The gene calls are TRBV28 and TRBJ2-3; D is possibly TRBD2 (5 bases). The CDR3 spans 15 residues. Germline assignment: CDR1 MDHEN and CDR2 SYDVKM. The V gene lost 5 bases and the J gene lost 8 bases, with 20 bases spanning the gap. CDR3 in DNA: TGTGCCAGCAGTATGGTAGGGAGCGGTAGTGGTACGCAGTATTTT. Its translation is CASSMVGSGSGTQYF.

V usage is TRBV5-1 and J usage is TRBJ2-1, with D maybe TRBD1 (11 bases). The CDR3 contains 20 residues. CDR1 and CDR2 from the germline V gene are SGHRS and YFSETQ. V was pared by 3 bases and J by 7 bases, with 32 bases between. The CDR3 DNA reads as TGCGCCAGCAGCTCCCATTTGGGACAGGGGGGAGCGGGAGGGCGGAATGAGCAGTTCTTC. The encoded protein is CASSSHLGQGGAGGRNEQFF.

V gene TRBV28 combines with J gene TRBJ1-6; 7 bases align to TRBD1. The V segment lost 4 bases and the J segment 4 bases; nucleotides outside the gene matches: 1. This CDR3 region has 14 residues. Germline CDR1 MDHEN, CDR2 SYDVKM. The CDR3 protein is CASSSGQYNSPLHF. The DNA of the CDR3 is TGTGCCAGCAGTTCGGGACAGTATAATTCACCCCTCCACTTT.